What follows describes a single TCR beta chain. What it binds is unknown. The data were produced by immunoSEQ multiplex PCR, yet TCRdb's version contains in-frame clones alone and is incomplete. This table has millions of clones, just over 90% appearing once. The sample originates from a study of shared clonotypes between healthy human individuals. Findings and limits, study-wide: On the whole, naive subsets had larger estimated richness than memory subsets had. Sequencing depth was a factor that was expected to affect clonotype sharing among donors.

CDR1 and CDR2 (germline): MNHNY, SVGAGI (reference sequence). This CDR3 is 14 amino acids long. Trimming took 7 bases from V and 2 from J; bases not matched to a gene: 6. There were no recent acute infections or vaccinations among the donors, who were healthy HIV-negative adults. Everyone who donated was a Caucasian adult who lived in Nashville, Tennessee. V is TRBV6-6 and J is TRBJ2-7, with 9 bases aligning to TRBD2. The source material was naive CD4+ T cells from PBMCs. Subset defined: CD45RA+ positively selected. This clonotype was sampled from a man aged 18 to 30 in good health. Some clones in this sample may be carry-over from other donors' samples. The CDR3 nucleotides read TGTGCCAGCACCCCGTCTAGCGGGACCTACGAGCAGTACTTC. This sequence encodes CASTPSSGTYEQYF.